Each of the 24 T cell receptor beta chains below was sequenced from the same sample in a study of T cell repertoires in ileal Crohn's disease. Some clones are missing from TCRdb's copy, which holds only in-frame ones; the method was immunoSEQ multiplex PCR. The table shows about 14,000 clones, with over 65% occurring only once. The sample consisted of ileal tissue. These receptors came from an adult with Crohn's disease.

This chain links TRBV19 with TRBJ1-1; tentatively, D is TRBD1 (6 bases). The V end lost 3 bases, the J end lost 1 base, and 9 bases lay between the germline ends. Germline assignment: CDR1 LNHDA and CDR2 SQIVND (reference sequence). This CDR3 comprises 14 residues. This CDR3 is CASSMQGTNTEAFF. The CDR3 bases are TGTGCCAGTAGTATGCAGGGGACGAACACTGAAGCTTTCTTT.

The rearrangement joins TRBV5-8 to TRBJ2-7, with 11 bases identical to TRBD1. V shed 2 bases and J 6 bases; nucleotides not matched to a gene: 10. From germline, CDR1 is SGHTS and CDR2 YDEGEE. CDR3 length equals 16 residues. The CDR3: CASSFSGTGGLGEQYF. The DNA of the CDR3 is TGTGCCAGCAGCTTCTCCGGGACAGGGGGTTTAGGCGAGCAGTACTTC.

The rearrangement links TRBV5-5 to TRBJ2-1; 8 positions match TRBD1. The CDR3 is 18 amino acids. CDR1 SGHKS and CDR2 YYEKEE come from the germline V gene (reference sequence). V trimming: 3 bases; J trimming: 7 bases; junction bases outside the gene matches: 18. CDR3 bases: TGTGCCAGCAGCTCAAGCCCCAGGGACAGGCCCCGGGATAATGAGCAGTTCTTC. This sequence encodes CASSSSPRDRPRDNEQFF.

This clone was observed a single time. The rearrangement links TRBV2 to TRBJ2-1; perhaps TRBD2 as D (5 bases). Looked up from germline, CDR1 is SNHLY and CDR2 is FYNNEI. The ends were cut back, 8 bases at V and 5 bases at J, with 10 bases in the middle. The CDR3 spans 12 residues. In DNA, the CDR3 is TGTGCCAGCGGAGGAGATAACAATGAGCAGTTCTTC. Translated, it gives CASGGDNNEQFF.

V and J are TRBV5-1 and TRBJ2-4, with 10 positions matching TRBD1. Germline values: CDR1 SGHRS, CDR2 YFSETQ. V was pared by 4 bases and J by 6 bases, with 10 bases of the junction left unmatched. The CDR3 is made up of 16 amino acids. The CDR3 DNA reads TGCGCCAGCAGCGGGTGGGACAGGGGATCGGGAAACATTCAGTACTTC. The encoded protein is CASSGWDRGSGNIQYF.

The chain links TRBV6-1 to TRBJ2-7; perhaps TRBD1 as D (5 bases). Trimming cost V 2 bases and J 0 bases, with 11 bases left between them. The CDR3 covers 15 residues. CDR1 is MNHNS and CDR2 is SASEGT in the germline V gene. CDR3 nucleotide sequence: TGTGCCAGCAGTGAATATCCGGACAACTCCTACGAGCAGTACTTC. It specifies CASSEYPDNSYEQYF.

This clone showed up just a few times. V is TRBV28 and J is TRBJ2-7; 8 bases are a match to TRBD2. Germline V lookup: CDR1 MDHEN, CDR2 SYDVKM. This CDR3 is built from 12 residues. V lost 5 bases to trimming and J lost 9 bases; unmatched junction nucleotides: 6. CDR3 bases: TGTGCCAGCAGTCAGCGGGGGCAGGGGCAGTACTTC. Translating gives CASSQRGQGQYF.

This clone was observed a few times. This sequence joins TRBV6-1 and TRBJ2-7; the D is unclear. Germline CDR1 reads MNHNS; CDR2 reads SASEGT. The V end was cut by 2 bases, the J end by 4 bases, with 9 bases between. CDR3 size: 13 residues. CDR3 residues: CASSETVQYEQYF. CDR3 sequence (DNA): TGTGCCAGCAGTGAAACGGTACAGTACGAGCAGTACTTC.

The V call is TRBV7-9, the J call TRBJ1-2, with no clear D. Germline values: CDR1 SEHNR, CDR2 FQNEAQ (reference sequence). The CDR3 spans 14 residues. Trimming removed 5 bases at V and 0 bases at J, with 10 bases between. CDR3 residues: CASSIAATNYGYTF. In DNA form, the CDR3 reads TGTGCCAGCAGCATCGCGGCCACTAACTATGGCTACACCTTC.

The V and J genes are TRBV29-1 and TRBJ1-1; possible D gene TRBD1, 6 bases. This CDR3 is 12 amino acids long. CDR1 is SQVTM, CDR2 ANQGSEA, per germline. V lost 5 bases, J lost 5 bases, and 12 bases lay in between. The CDR3, as DNA: TGCAGCGTTATCAGGGGCGGTACTGAAGCTTTCTTT. Its translation is CSVIRGGTEAFF. The full variable domain, in which reference TRBV29-1 and TRBJ1-1 provide the parts outside the CDR3, is SAVISQKPSRDICQRGTSLTIQCQVDSQVTMMFWYRQQPGQSLTLIATANQGSEATYESGFVIDKFPISRPNLTFSTLTVSNMSPEDSSIYLCSVIRGGTEAFFGQGTRLTVV.

The chain is built from TRBV7-6 and TRBJ2-2; TRBD2 matches at 8 bases. The CDR3 has 17 residues. V was clipped by 1 base and J by 0 bases; unmatched bases: 4. Germline lookup yields CDR1 SGHVS and CDR2 FNYEAQ. This chain's CDR3 is CASSLEAGGANTGELFF. The DNA of the CDR3 is TGTGCCAGCAGCTTAGAGGCGGGGGGCGCGAACACCGGGGAGCTGTTTTTT.

J is TRBJ2-7 and V is TRBV5-1; 12 nucleotides line up with TRBD1. Unmatched junction bases numbered 9, after V lost 4 bases and J lost 4 bases. The germline CDR1 and CDR2 sequences are SGHRS and YFSETQ. CDR3 length: 16 residues. CDR3 in DNA: TGCGCCAGCAGCCTCTCCCCGGGACAGGGGGCTTACGAGCAGTACTTC. Encoded protein: CASSLSPGQGAYEQYF.

This clone was picked up a small number of times. At one end the junction does not follow the germline gene, possibly because of a read error. The chain employs TRBV11-2 and TRBJ2-7; D is unresolved. This CDR3 contains 11 residues. CDR1 is SGHAT, CDR2 FQNNGV, per germline. The CDR3 DNA is TGTGCCAGCAGCTTATCCTCCGAGCAGTACTTC. Encoded protein: CASSLSSEQYF.

The rearrangement links TRBV27 to TRBJ2-1; D may be TRBD1 (6 bases). The CDR3 covers 16 residues. The germline V gene encodes CDR1 MNHEY and CDR2 SMNVEV (reference sequence). The V gene lost 5 bases and the J gene lost 4 bases, with 18 bases spanning the gap. Here the CDR3 DNA reads TGTGCCAGCAGTCGTAACTTGGGTGGACAGTACAATGAGCAGTTCTTC. Translated: CASSRNLGGQYNEQFF.

The chain links TRBV15 to TRBJ2-7; 9 bases map to TRBD1. The germline V gene has CDR1 LNHNV and CDR2 YYDKDF (reference sequence). This CDR3 region has 18 residues. V lost 0 bases, J lost 5 bases, and 14 bases stayed unmatched. The CDR3 spells CATSRDSSLTGGRDEQYF. In DNA, the CDR3 is TGTGCCACCAGCAGAGATTCTTCCCTGACAGGGGGACGCGACGAGCAGTACTTC.

The J gene is TRBJ1-2, the V gene TRBV2; D uncertain. The CDR3 has 12 residues. With 8 bases removed from V and 4 bases from J, the gap between germline ends came to 11 bases. The V gene's germline CDR1 is SNHLY and CDR2 FYNNEI. The DNA for the CDR3 is TGTGCCAGCTTGTGGCAGTTCTATGGCTACACCTTC. Translating gives CASLWQFYGYTF.

The chain uses TRBV11-2 and TRBJ2-7, with TRBD2 identical over 8 bases. Germline V gene data show CDR1 as SGHAT and CDR2 as FQNNGV. The V and J ends lost 5 bases and 3 bases, in that order; junction bases with no gene match: 6. The CDR3 covers 14 residues. CDR3 residues: CASSTRGGLYEQYF. CDR3 sequence (DNA): TGTGCCAGCAGCACACGGGGGGGCCTCTACGAGCAGTACTTC.

V and J are TRBV19 and TRBJ2-7; 12 bases are shared with TRBD1. Looked up from germline, CDR1 is LNHDA and CDR2 is SQIVND (reference sequence). The CDR3 has 15 amino acids. With 4 bases clipped from V and 2 bases from J, the junction kept 3 bases outside the gene matches. DNA for the CDR3: TGTGCCAGTAGTACTGGGACAGGGGGCCCCTACGAGCAGTACTTC. It codes for CASSTGTGGPYEQYF. The variable domain in full, with the rest retrieved from reference TRBV19 and TRBJ2-7, is DGGITQSPKYLFRKEGQNVTLSCEQNLNHDAMYWYRQDPGQGLRLIYYSQIVNDFQKGDIAEGYSVSREKKESFPLTVTSAQKNPTAFYLCASSTGTGGPYEQYFGPGTRLTVT.

This chain connects TRBV19 to TRBJ1-6, with 7 bases fitting TRBD1. Germline V lookup: CDR1 LNHDA, CDR2 SQIVND (reference sequence). CDR3 length: 14 amino acids. V trimming: 3 bases; J trimming: 7 bases; junction bases outside the gene matches: 3. CDR3 in DNA: TGTGCCAGTAGTATCCAGGGGGACAATTCACCCCTCCACTTT. As protein: CASSIQGDNSPLHF.

Note on this clone: At the DNA level, this CDR3 is encoded by other sequences in the same sample as well. This sequence joins TRBV7-9 and TRBJ1-5, with 9 bases fitting TRBD1. V was pared by 1 base and J by 2 bases, with 0 bases of the junction left unmatched. The CDR3 spans 15 residues. Germline values: CDR1 SEHNR, CDR2 FQNEAQ (reference sequence). The CDR3 region is CASSLGTGGNQPQHF. CDR3 bases: TGTGCCAGCAGCTTAGGGACAGGGGGCAATCAGCCCCAGCATTTT.

The V call is TRBV11-1, the J call TRBJ1-5; 10 positions agree with TRBD1. The CDR3 is made up of 16 amino acids. Germline trimming cut 4 bases from V and 0 bases from J; bases unmatched to any gene: 3. Germline V gene sequence: CDR1 SGHAT, CDR2 FQDESV (reference sequence). In DNA form, the CDR3 reads TGTGCCAGCAGCTGGGACAGGGGAAGTAGCAATCAGCCCCAGCATTTT. Its protein product is CASSWDRGSSNQPQHF.

This clone was observed a handful of times. The DNA for the CDR3 is TGTGCCAGCAGAAAACAGGGGGACGGAAACACCATATATTTT. It specifies CASRKQGDGNTIYF. This chain links TRBV14 with TRBJ1-3; 8 bases match TRBD1. Unmatched junction bases numbered 5, after V lost 6 bases and J lost 4 bases. Germline CDR1 is SGHDN and CDR2 is FVKESK. The CDR3 covers 14 residues.

DNA of the CDR3: TGTGCCAGCAGTAAGGACTCCTATGGCTACACCTTC. This gives the protein CASSKDSYGYTF. This chain links TRBV7-9 with TRBJ1-2; D is unresolved. Per the germline V gene, CDR1 is SEHNR and CDR2 is FQNEAQ (reference sequence). The CDR3 sequence is 12 residues long. V shed 6 bases and J shed 4 bases, with 9 bases lying between them.

V and J are TRBV9 and TRBJ2-2; 12 bases align to TRBD2. The CDR3 runs 16 residues. Per germline, CDR1 SGDLS and CDR2 YYNGEE. Trimming took 1 base from V and 7 from J; bases not matched to a gene: 5. The CDR3 region is CASSVLAGGTFGELFF. CDR3 coding DNA: TGTGCCAGCAGCGTACTAGCGGGGGGGACTTTCGGGGAGCTGTTTTTT.